Listed here are 18 T cell receptor beta chains from one sample, sequenced in a study of blood T cells in healthy people across ages. A second about 6 to 11 cycle PCR used barcoded and J-beta primers. TCRdb called the 5' RACE reads again in MiXCR, with one record for every CDR3 protein. Of about 680,000 distinct CDR3 sequences listed, around 49% are singletons. Material for sequencing was blood. All receptors come from a woman aged 55-70 years in good health.

This clonotype turned up a few times. The rearrangement joins TRBV24-1 to TRBJ2-1, with a weak D call TRBD2 (6 bases). The ends were cut back, 5 bases at V and 4 bases at J, with 11 bases in the middle. The CDR3 runs 14 residues. The germline CDR1 and CDR2 sequences are KGHDR and SFDVKD. The CDR3 bases are TGTGCCACCAGTGTCCGGGAGTCATACAATGAGCAGTTCTTC. As protein: CATSVRESYNEQFF.

V usage is TRBV29-1 and J usage is TRBJ2-5; unclear D gene. CDR1 and CDR2 from the germline V gene are SQVTM and ANQGSEA. This CDR3 has 13 amino acids. V dropped 3 bases and J dropped 11 bases, with 19 bases sitting between them. The CDR3 spells CSVDHSSLNEQYF. DNA for the CDR3: TGCAGCGTTGATCACAGTAGTCTCAATGAGCAGTACTTC. Variable domain in full (rest from reference TRBV29-1 and TRBJ2-5): SAVISQKPSRDICQRGTSLTIQCQVDSQVTMMFWYRQQPGQSLTLIATANQGSEATYESGFVIDKFPISRPNLTFSTLTVSNMSPEDSSIYLCSVDHSSLNEQYFGPGTRLLVL.

This clonotype was counted only a few times. The chain joins TRBV7-2 to TRBJ2-7; 9 bases fit TRBD2. The J segment lost 3 bases and the V segment lost 5 bases, leaving 5 bases of the junction unmatched. This CDR3 has 14 residues. Germline values: CDR1 SGHTA, CDR2 FQGNSA. CDR3 amino acids: CASSTRTSDYEQYF. For the CDR3, the DNA is TGTGCCAGCAGCACCCGGACTAGCGACTACGAGCAGTACTTC.

The chain employs TRBV7-9 and TRBJ1-2, with D tentatively TRBD1 (6 bases). This CDR3 spans 18 amino acids. Trimming left V 2 bases short and J 4 bases short, with 23 bases between. Germline loops: CDR1 SEHNR, CDR2 FQNEAQ (reference sequence). The CDR3 DNA follows: TGTGCCAGCAGCTTATCCGGGGGCGTAAACGGCGCGGGCTATGGCTACACCTTC. This encodes CASSLSGGVNGAGYGYTF.

This chain joins TRBV12-3 or TRBV12-4 and TRBJ2-5, with TRBD2 matching 13 bases. The trim removed 7 bases at V and 3 bases at J, leaving 5 bases unmatched. This CDR3 is built from 15 residues. The CDR3 region has the DNA TGTGCCAGCACCCGGACTAGCGGGGGAAAAGAGACCCAGTACTTC. Protein sequence: CASTRTSGGKETQYF.

The chain has TRBV5-1 and TRBJ2-1, with 9 bases that match TRBD2. The assigned J gene may be wrong: the sequence end matches TRBJ2-7 better. The CDR3 runs to 18 residues. Germline V gene lookup returns CDR1 SGHRS and CDR2 YFSETQ. The CDR3 reads CASSLASGTPSAYNEQYF. The CDR3 DNA reads TGCGCCAGCAGCTTGGCTAGCGGGACGCCTAGCGCCTACAATGAGCAGTACTTC.

The genes are TRBV28 and TRBJ1-1; D remains unclear. Germline loops: CDR1 MDHEN, CDR2 SYDVKM. CDR3 size: 15 residues. V dropped 1 base and J dropped 4 bases, with 13 bases sitting between them. CDR3 bases: TGTGCCAGCAGTTTATCTGGGCCCCGCAGCACTGAAGCTTTCTTT. Amino acids: CASSLSGPRSTEAFF.

This clonotype was counted once. The chain joins TRBV7-2 to TRBJ2-1; 8 bases agree with TRBD1. After removal of 1 base from V and 3 bases from J, the junction contained 2 bases not matched to a gene. The germline CDR1 and CDR2 sequences are SGHTA and FQGNSA. The CDR3 extends over 15 amino acids. The CDR3 DNA reads as TGTGCCAGCAGCTTAGAGGGACAGGTCTACAATGAGCAGTTCTTC. Translated: CASSLEGQVYNEQFF.

J is TRBJ2-7 and V is TRBV2; perhaps TRBD2 as D (5 bases). The ends were cut back, 8 bases at V and 2 bases at J, with 13 bases in the middle. Germline CDR1 SNHLY, CDR2 FYNNEI. The CDR3 runs 13 residues. The CDR3 bases are TGTGCCAGCGCGGACTCGCTACCCTACGAGCAGTACTTC. Translating it yields CASADSLPYEQYF.

V and J are TRBV6-6 and TRBJ2-5; D is possibly TRBD1 (6 bases). Trimming pared 3 bases from V and 2 bases from J, leaving 7 bases between. The CDR3 is 13 amino acids. Germline V gene sequence: CDR1 MNHNY, CDR2 SVGAGI (reference sequence). For the CDR3, the DNA is TGTGCCAGCAGTTATACAGGGCAAGAGACCCAGTACTTC. Translation: CASSYTGQETQYF.

V usage is TRBV11-2 and J usage is TRBJ2-1; 7 bases line up with TRBD2. This CDR3 region has 15 residues. Germline loops: CDR1 SGHAT, CDR2 FQNNGV. J was trimmed by 3 bases and V by 1 base; bases with no gene match: 3. The CDR3 reads CASSLGGSYYNEQFF. The CDR3 bases are TGTGCCAGCAGCTTAGGCGGGAGCTACTACAATGAGCAGTTCTTC.

The chain joins TRBV24-1 to TRBJ1-1; 9 bases line up with TRBD1. CDR1 and CDR2 from the germline V gene are KGHDR and SFDVKD. This CDR3 spans 13 amino acids. V lost 10 bases to trimming and J lost 5 bases; unmatched junction nucleotides: 7. The CDR3 loop reads CATTDRGETEAFF. CDR3 DNA sequence: TGTGCCACTACGGACAGGGGAGAGACTGAAGCTTTCTTT.

The chain combines TRBV20-1 with TRBJ2-1; TRBD1 might be the D (7 bases). The germline V and J ends were trimmed by 2 bases and 7 bases, with 18 bases remaining between them. This CDR3 comprises 15 residues. Germline-derived CDR1 and CDR2 are DFQATT and SNEGSKA (reference sequence). The CDR3 loop reads CSARSAQGGVNEQFF. CDR3 sequence (DNA): TGCAGTGCTAGATCGGCCCAGGGGGGAGTGAATGAGCAGTTCTTC.

V and J are TRBV2 and TRBJ1-2, with unresolved D. V lost 7 bases and J 0 bases, leaving 18 bases between the germline ends. This CDR3 has 16 residues. In germline, CDR1 is SNHLY, CDR2 FYNNEI. For the CDR3, the DNA is TGTGCCAGCAATGGGCTCGCGACGCATTCTAACTATGGCTACACCTTC. Its translation: CASNGLATHSNYGYTF.

J is TRBJ2-3 and V is TRBV7-8; 7 bases line up with TRBD1. From germline, CDR1 is SGHVS and CDR2 FQNEAQ. V lost 5 bases and J lost 2; bases outside the gene matches: 4. The CDR3 covers 14 residues. The CDR3 bases are TGTGCCAGCAGCGGGACAGCTTACACAGATACGCAGTATTTT. It specifies CASSGTAYTDTQYF.

The genes are TRBV5-6 and TRBJ1-2; the D gene is possibly TRBD1 (5 bases). Germline values: CDR1 SGHDT, CDR2 YYEEEE. The CDR3 is 15 residues long. V was pared by 4 bases and J by 8 bases, with 21 bases between. DNA for the CDR3: TGTGCCAGCAGCGCAAGGATGACAGTCGTCCTAGGCTACACCTTC. Its translation: CASSARMTVVLGYTF.

The J gene is TRBJ1-2, the V gene TRBV4-2; TRBD1 matches at 12 bases. The CDR3 totals 18 residues. In germline, CDR1 is LGHNA, CDR2 YNFKEQ. Trimming took 0 bases from V and 4 from J; bases not matched to a gene: 9. CDR3 coding DNA: TGTGCCAGCAGCCAAGAACGTTTTAGGGACAGGGGGCCCTATGGCTACACCTTC. Translation: CASSQERFRDRGPYGYTF.

The V and J genes are TRBV3-1 and TRBJ2-3, with 14 nucleotides matching TRBD2. Germline loops: CDR1 LGHDT, CDR2 YNNKEL (reference sequence). V trimming: 4 bases; J trimming: 7 bases; junction bases outside the gene matches: 19. The CDR3 runs 20 residues. The CDR3 sequence is CASSPQYPGLAGVFGYTQYF. CDR3 DNA sequence: TGTGCCAGCAGCCCCCAGTACCCGGGACTAGCGGGAGTTTTTGGCTATACGCAGTATTTT.